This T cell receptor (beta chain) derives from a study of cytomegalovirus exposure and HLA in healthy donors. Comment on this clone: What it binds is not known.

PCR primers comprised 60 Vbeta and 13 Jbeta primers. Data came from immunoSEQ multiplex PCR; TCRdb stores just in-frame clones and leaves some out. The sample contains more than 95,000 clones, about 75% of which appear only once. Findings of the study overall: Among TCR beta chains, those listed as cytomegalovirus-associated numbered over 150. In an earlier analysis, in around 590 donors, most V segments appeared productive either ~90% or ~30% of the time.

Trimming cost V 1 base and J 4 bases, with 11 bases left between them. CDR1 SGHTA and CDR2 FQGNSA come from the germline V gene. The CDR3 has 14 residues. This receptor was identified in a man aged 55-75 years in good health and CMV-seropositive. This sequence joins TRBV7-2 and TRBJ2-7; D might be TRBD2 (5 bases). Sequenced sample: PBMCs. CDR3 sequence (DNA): TGTGCCAGCAGCTTAGTGGGCTGGGAGTACGAGCAGTACTTC. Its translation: CASSLVGWEYEQYF.